This T cell receptor (beta chain) comes out of a study of chemoradiotherapy in HPV16-positive cancers. General study findings and limits: Candidate HPV-specific clones and E7-related TCR motifs grew in tumor during treatment.

The method was immunoSEQ multiplex PCR; TCRdb's version includes in-frame clones alone and lacks a portion of them. The sample shows about 10,000 clones, 86% of them seen only once. This clone was seen just once. Its specificity is not known. The length of the CDR3 is 16 residues. The germline V gene has CDR1 SGHVS and CDR2 FQNEAQ. V dropped 5 bases and J dropped 6; count of bases not matched to a gene: 12. The chain uses TRBV7-8 and TRBJ2-1; 8 nucleotides match TRBD2. The receptor's source is a human donor with HPV-associated anogenital cancer. The source was blood, collected from a patient who underwent chemoradiotherapy. This CDR3 reads CASSPIGGAGGNEQFF. In DNA form, the CDR3 reads TGTGCCAGCAGCCCGATTGGCGGGGCGGGGGGCAATGAGCAGTTCTTC.